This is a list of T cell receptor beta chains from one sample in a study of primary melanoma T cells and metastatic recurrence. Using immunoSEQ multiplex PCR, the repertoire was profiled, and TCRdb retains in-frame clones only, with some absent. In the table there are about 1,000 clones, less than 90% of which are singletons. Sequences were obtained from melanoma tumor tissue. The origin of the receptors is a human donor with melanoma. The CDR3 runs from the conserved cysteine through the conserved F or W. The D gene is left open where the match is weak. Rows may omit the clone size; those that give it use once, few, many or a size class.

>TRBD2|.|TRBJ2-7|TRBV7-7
TGTGCCAGCAGCTCCGGCGGGACTAGCGAGTACGAGCAGTACTTC
CASSSGGTSEYEQYF
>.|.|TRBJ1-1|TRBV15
TGTGCCACCAGCAGAAGAAGAGGACCCGGGAACACTGAAGCTTTCTTT
CATSRRRGPGNTEAFF
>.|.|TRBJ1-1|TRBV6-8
TGTGCCAGCAGTCCATCAGGGGCTGAAGCTTTCTTT
CASSPSGAEAFF
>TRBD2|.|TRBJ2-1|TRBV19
TGTGCCAGTAGTCCGGGACTAGCGGGAGGGCCACAGGAGCAGTTCTTC
CASSPGLAGGPQEQFF
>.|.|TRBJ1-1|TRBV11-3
TGTGCCAGCAGCCAAGCCGGGGGTCCAATGAACACTGAAGCTTTCTTT
CASSQAGGPMNTEAFF
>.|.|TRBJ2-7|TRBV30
TGTGCCTGGAGAATGTCAGGGTGGTCCTACGAGCAGTACTTC
CAWRMSGWSYEQYF
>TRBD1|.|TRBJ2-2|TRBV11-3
TGTGCCAGCAGGGAGACAGGGGTGTTCACCGGGGAGCTGTTTTTT
CASRETGVFTGELFF
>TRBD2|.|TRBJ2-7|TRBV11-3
TGTGCCAGCAGCTTAGATGCTAGCGGGGCCTACGAGCAGTACTTC
CASSLDASGAYEQYF
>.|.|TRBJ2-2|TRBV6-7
TGTGCCAGCGGAATGGGGGGAGCCACCGCTGGGGAGCTGTTTTTT
CASGMGGATAGELFF
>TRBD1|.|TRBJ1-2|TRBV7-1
TGTGCCAGCAGCCCTGGGGCCAGGGGGGCCTATGGCTACACCTTC
CASSPGARGAYGYTF
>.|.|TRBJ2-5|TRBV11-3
TGTGCCAGCAGCTACGGCGGGCCCCAAGAGACCCAGTACTTC
CASSYGGPQETQYF
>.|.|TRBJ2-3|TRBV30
TGTGCCTCGAGGGGAATGGGGACAGATACGCAGTATTTT
CASRGMGTDTQYF
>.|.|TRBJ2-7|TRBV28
TGTGCCAGCAGTCCCGGAGCAATTTACGAGCAGTACTTC
CASSPGAIYEQYF
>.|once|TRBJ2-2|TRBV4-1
TGCGCCAGCATGGGAACGGATGCGAACACCGGGGAGCTGTTTTTT
CASMGTDANTGELFF
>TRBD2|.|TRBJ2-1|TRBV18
TGTGCCAGCTCACCCCCTAGCGGGAGGAGAAACAATGAGCAGTTCTTC
CASSPPSGRRNNEQFF
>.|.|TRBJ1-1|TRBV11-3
TGTGCCAGCAGCGCGTGGGACATGAGTTTTGAAGCTTTCTTT
CASSAWDMSFEAFF
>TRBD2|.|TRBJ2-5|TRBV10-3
TGTGCCATCAGTGAGTCGCAAGGACTAGCAAAAGAGACCCAGTACTTC
CAISESQGLAKETQYF
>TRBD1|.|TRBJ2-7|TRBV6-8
TGTGCCATCCCGGGACAGGGATACGAGCAGTACTTT
CAIPGQGYEQYF
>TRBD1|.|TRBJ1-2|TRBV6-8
TGTGCCAGCAGTTCAGGGGGGACTGGCTACACCTTC
CASSSGGTGYTF
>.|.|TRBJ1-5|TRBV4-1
TGCGCCAGCAGCCAACAGGTGGGCAATCAGCCCCAGCATTTT
CASSQQVGNQPQHF
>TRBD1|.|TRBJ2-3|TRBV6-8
TGTGCCAGCAGTTTCCAGGGGGTTTGGACAGATACGCAGTATTTT
CASSFQGVWTDTQYF
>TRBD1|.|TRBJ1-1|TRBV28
TGTGCCAGCAGTTCCGACGGGACAGGGAGGGTAGGAGCTTTCTTT
CASSSDGTGRVGAFF
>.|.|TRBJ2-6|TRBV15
TGTGCCACCAGCAGAGAGGTACTAGGGGCCAACGTCCTGACTTTC
CATSREVLGANVLTF
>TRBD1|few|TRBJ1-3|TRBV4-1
TGCGCCAGCAGCCCTAGACAGGGGGCTGGAAACACCATATATTTT
CASSPRQGAGNTIYF
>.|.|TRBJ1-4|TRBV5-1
TGCGCCAGCAGCCCGGAGGTTAGGGTAACTGAAAAACTGTTTTTT
CASSPEVRVTEKLFF
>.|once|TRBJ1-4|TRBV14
TGTGCCAGCAGCCAAGTGGGGGGGACTAATGAAAAACTGTTTTTT
CASSQVGGTNEKLFF
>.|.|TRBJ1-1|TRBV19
TGTGCCAGTGAAGGGCGGGGGGGAAGCACTGAAGCTTTCTTT
CASEGRGGSTEAFF
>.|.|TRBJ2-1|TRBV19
TGTGCCAGTTCATGGGGGCGTGGAAATGAGCAGTTCTTC
CASSWGRGNEQFF
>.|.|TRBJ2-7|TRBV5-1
TGCGCCAGCAGCCCGACACAGGGCTCGGGTTATACCTACGAGCAGTACTTC
CASSPTQGSGYTYEQYF
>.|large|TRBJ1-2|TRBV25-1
TGTGCCAGCAGTGAAATCCCCCCAGATGGCTACACCTTC
CASSEIPPDGYTF
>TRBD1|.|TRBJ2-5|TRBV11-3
TGTGCCAGCAGCTTAGACCCGGGACAGGGTAAGCCGACCCAGTACTTC
CASSLDPGQGKPTQYF
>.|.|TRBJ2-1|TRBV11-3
TGTGCCAGCCGTAGACCGACGGGGCCGTCCTACAATGAGCAGTTCTTC
CASRRPTGPSYNEQFF
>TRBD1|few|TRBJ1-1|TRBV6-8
TGTGCCAGCACCCCTAGGGGGCAGTTAGCCACTGAAGCTTTCTTT
CASTPRGQLATEAFF
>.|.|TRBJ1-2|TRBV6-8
TGTGCCAGCAGTTACTCCCCTGGTGGCTACACCTTC
CASSYSPGGYTF
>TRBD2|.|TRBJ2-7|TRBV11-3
TGTGCCAGCAGCCAAGGGAGGGGTAGCGGCTACGAGCAGTACTTC
CASSQGRGSGYEQYF
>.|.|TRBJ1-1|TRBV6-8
TGTGCCAGCAGTTACACGAGCGGGGGTTGGGACACTGAAGCTTTCTTT
CASSYTSGGWDTEAFF
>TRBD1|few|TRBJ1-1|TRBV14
TGTGCCAGCAGCCTACGGACAGGGCTCAACACTGAAGCTTTCTTT
CASSLRTGLNTEAFF
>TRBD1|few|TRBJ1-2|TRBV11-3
TGTGCCAGCAGCCCCCTCCAGGGACAGGGACGGGGCTACACCTTC
CASSPLQGQGRGYTF